This T cell receptor (beta chain) comes out of a study of blood T cell repertoires in COVID-19. In the study overall: The analysed material was cDNA or gDNA that came from T cells, B-cell-depleted T cells, or PBMCs.

Germline-derived CDR1 and CDR2 are SGDLS and YYNGEE. The CDR3 is 14 residues long. With 4 bases removed from V and 8 bases from J, the gap between germline ends came to 16 bases. The protocol was immunoSEQ multiplex PCR, while the TCRdb copy is restricted to in-frame clones and leaves out a portion. The profile shows approximately 140,000 clones, roughly 80% of them singletons. Sample: peripheral blood. This chain uses TRBV9 with TRBJ2-1; D possibly corresponds to TRBD2 (5 bases). The sequence came from a man in his 70s with acute or convalescent COVID-19. CDR3 amino acids: CASSSSSGWDEQFF. In DNA form, the CDR3 reads TGTGCCAGCAGCTCCAGCTCGGGGTGGGATGAGCAGTTCTTC.